This entry lists 28 T cell receptor beta chains sequenced from one sample in a study of blood T cell repertoires in COVID-19. Profiling relied on immunoSEQ multiplex PCR, and the TCRdb table lists in-frame clones only, not all of them. The sample yields 200,000 or so clones, approximately 80% seen once. Sequenced material: peripheral blood. All receptors come from a human donor with acute or convalescent COVID-19. The donor label of this sample is uncertain.

The chain is built from TRBV5-6 and TRBJ2-4; D may be TRBD1 (5 bases). Germline lookup yields CDR1 SGHDT and CDR2 YYEEEE. V was pared by 1 base and J by 0 bases, with 8 bases between. The length of the CDR3 is 15 residues. Here the CDR3 DNA reads TGTGCCAGCAGCTTGAGACAGCTAGCCAAAAACATTCAGTACTTC. Translating gives CASSLRQLAKNIQYF. The full variable domain, its missing parts supplied by reference TRBV5-6 and TRBJ2-4, is DAGVTQSPTHLIKTRGQQVTLRCSPKSGHDTVSWYQQALGQGPQFIFQYYEEEERQRGNFPDRFSGHQFPNYSSELNVNALLLGDSALYLCASSLRQLAKNIQYFGAGTRLSVL.

The V call is TRBV27, the J call TRBJ2-3; no reliable D call. V lost 6 bases and J 2 bases, leaving 21 bases between the germline ends. Germline CDR1 and CDR2: MNHEY and SMNVEV (reference sequence). CDR3 length: 17 amino acids. CDR3 sequence reads: CASSRPPVGGPTDTQYF. The CDR3 nucleotides are TGTGCCAGCAGCCGACCTCCGGTCGGCGGCCCCACAGATACGCAGTATTTT.

This clone was picked up one time. The rearrangement links TRBV7-6 to TRBJ2-7; the D gene is possibly TRBD2 (5 bases). The CDR3 runs to 14 residues. Per the germline V gene, CDR1 is SGHVS and CDR2 is FNYEAQ. V lost 5 bases, J lost 2 bases, and 13 bases lay in between. For the CDR3, the DNA is TGTGCCAGCAGCAGAAGCGGAGGCACCTACGAGCAGTACTTC. It translates to CASSRSGGTYEQYF.

This clone was counted a few times. In the same sample, other DNA sequences code for this CDR3. V gene TRBV7-2 combines with J gene TRBJ1-2; D ambiguous. The CDR3 has 13 amino acids. V was shortened by 2 bases and J by 0 bases, with 4 bases between the two germline ends. Germline values: CDR1 SGHTA, CDR2 FQGNSA. The CDR3 protein is CASSLSANYGYTF. The CDR3 nucleotides are TGTGCCAGCAGCTTATCGGCTAACTATGGCTACACCTTC.

This sequence joins TRBV15 and TRBJ2-1; TRBD1 aligns across 9 bases. The V gene end was trimmed by 3 bases and the J gene end by 2 bases; junction bases not matched to a gene: 5. Germline CDR1 LNHNV, CDR2 YYDKDF (reference sequence). This CDR3 spans 16 amino acids. The CDR3 loop is CATSRKGTGPYNEQFF. Written as DNA, the CDR3 is TGTGCCACCAGCAGGAAAGGGACAGGGCCCTACAATGAGCAGTTCTTC.

The CDR3: CASSTGPRGILVYEQYF. The DNA of the CDR3 is TGTGCCAGCTCAACCGGTCCTCGGGGGATATTGGTCTACGAGCAGTACTTC. The chain combines TRBV18 with TRBJ2-7; maybe TRBD2 (6 bases). V was pared by 5 bases and J by 3 bases, with 23 bases between. The germline V gene has CDR1 KGHSH and CDR2 LQKENI. The CDR3 has 17 residues.

The chain is built from TRBV6-5 and TRBJ2-7, with TRBD1 matching 9 bases. The CDR3 is made up of 15 amino acids. Germline values: CDR1 MNHEY, CDR2 SVGAGI. V lost 0 bases and J lost 4; bases outside the gene matches: 4. CDR3 protein: CASSYSGTGLYEQYF. CDR3 in DNA: TGTGCCAGCAGTTACTCCGGGACAGGGCTATACGAGCAGTACTTC.

This chain joins TRBV12-3 or TRBV12-4 and TRBJ1-5; D possibly corresponds to TRBD1 (6 bases). V was pared by 7 bases and J by 6 bases, with 13 bases between. The CDR3 runs to 13 residues. The CDR3: CASTIGGGQPQHF. As DNA, the CDR3 is TGTGCCAGCACCATTGGGGGCGGTCAGCCCCAGCATTTT.

This clone was observed once. The chain links TRBV2 to TRBJ2-2, with TRBD2 identical over 7 bases. This CDR3 contains 16 residues. Germline V CDR1 and CDR2: SNHLY, FYNNEI. V lost 7 bases, J lost 4 bases, and 12 bases stayed unmatched. The CDR3 region has the DNA TGTGCCAGCACCGGGGGGTCTAGCGGACGCACCGGGGAGCTGTTTTTT. Protein: CASTGGSSGRTGELFF.

The J gene is TRBJ2-2, the V gene TRBV7-9; the D gene is possibly TRBD2 (7 bases). Trimming pared 5 bases from V and 4 bases from J, leaving 14 bases between. The CDR3 spans 15 residues. The germline CDR1 and CDR2 sequences are SEHNR and FQNEAQ (reference sequence). CDR3 nucleotides: TGTGCCAGCAGCCTGTTCGGGGGGCTCACCGGGGAGCTGTTTTTT. It specifies CASSLFGGLTGELFF.

The J gene is TRBJ2-6, the V gene TRBV3-1 (or the pseudogene TRBV3-2); 10 bases line up with TRBD1. After removal of 1 base from V and 4 bases from J, the junction contained 10 bases not matched to a gene. CDR3 length: 19 residues. Germline CDR1 LGHDT, CDR2 YNNKEL (reference sequence). DNA for the CDR3: TGTGCCAGCAGCCAAGGACAGGGGGCGCGGCGTAGAGGGGCCAACGTCCTGACTTTC. Protein: CASSQGQGARRRGANVLTF.

The rearrangement links TRBV7-3 to TRBJ2-3, with a weak D call TRBD1 (5 bases). Deletions cut 5 bases from V and 6 bases from J, with 12 bases between. Germline lookup yields CDR1 SGHTA and CDR2 FQGTGA. The CDR3 covers 13 residues. CDR3 protein: CASSDAGSDTQYF. The CDR3 DNA follows: TGTGCCAGCAGCGACGCAGGGTCCGATACGCAGTATTTT.

The J gene is TRBJ2-7, the V gene TRBV9; TRBD1 matches 9 bases. Losses at the gene ends were 0 bases for V and 0 bases for J; bases not matched to a gene: 1. The CDR3 runs to 15 residues. CDR1 SGDLS and CDR2 YYNGEE come from the germline V gene. The CDR3 DNA is TGTGCCAGCAGCGTAGGGGGACAGGGCTCCTACGAGCAGTACTTC. It is translated as CASSVGGQGSYEQYF. The whole variable domain, remainder taken from reference TRBV9 and TRBJ2-7, is DSGVTQTPKHLITATGQRVTLRCSPRSGDLSVYWYQQSLDQGLQFLIQYYNGEERAKGNILERFSAQQFPDLHSELNLSSLELGDSALYFCASSVGGQGSYEQYFGPGTRLTVT.

The chain has TRBV6-5 and TRBJ1-5, with 9 bases aligning to TRBD1. The CDR3 is 16 amino acids. Germline V gives CDR1 MNHEY, CDR2 SVGAGI. V dropped 2 bases and J dropped 4; count of bases not matched to a gene: 6. CDR3 nucleotides: TGTGCCAGCAGTTACGGGCCCGGGACAGGGAATCAGCCCCAGCATTTT. Residues: CASSYGPGTGNQPQHF.

The chain joins TRBV24-1 to TRBJ1-5, with D unresolved. This CDR3 contains 14 residues. V lost 5 bases and J 0 bases, leaving 7 bases between the germline ends. The V gene's germline CDR1 is KGHDR and CDR2 SFDVKD. The CDR3 loop reads CATSAEYSNQPQHF. Here the CDR3 DNA reads TGTGCCACCAGTGCCGAGTATAGCAATCAGCCCCAGCATTTT.

The chain combines TRBV27 with TRBJ2-1; 11 bases map to TRBD2. The germline V gene has CDR1 MNHEY and CDR2 SMNVEV (reference sequence). This CDR3 has 19 amino acids. After removal of 5 bases from V and 2 bases from J, the junction contained 14 bases not matched to a gene. The CDR3 sequence is CASSGGGGTSGATYNEQFF. The CDR3 DNA follows: TGTGCCAGCAGTGGGGGGGGCGGGACTAGCGGAGCGACCTACAATGAGCAGTTCTTC.

This chain joins TRBV9 and TRBJ2-7; perhaps TRBD1 as D (5 bases). The CDR3 is 14 amino acids. V shed 4 bases and J shed 2 bases, with 13 bases lying between them. The germline V gene encodes CDR1 SGDLS and CDR2 YYNGEE. The CDR3 here is CASSLGQGPYEQYF. The CDR3 DNA sequence: TGTGCCAGCAGCCTAGGGCAGGGTCCCTACGAGCAGTACTTC.

This clone turned up a few times. CDR3 protein: CASSFRRLDTVPYEQYF. Written as DNA, the CDR3 is TGTGCCAGCAGCTTCCGGCGACTAGACACAGTACCCTACGAGCAGTACTTC. The V call is TRBV5-5, the J call TRBJ2-7; a possible D gene is TRBD2 (6 bases). The CDR3 loop spans 17 amino acids. Per the germline V gene, CDR1 is SGHKS and CDR2 is YYEKEE (reference sequence). Trimming took 2 bases from V and 2 from J, leaving 20 bases between them.

The rearrangement uses TRBV5-1 and TRBJ2-1, with 8 bases lining up with TRBD2. Germline V gene sequence: CDR1 SGHRS, CDR2 YFSETQ. The V and J ends lost 1 base and 2 bases, in that order; junction bases with no gene match: 2. The CDR3 has 15 residues. The CDR3 sequence: CASSLISGTYNEQFF. The CDR3 DNA sequence: TGCGCCAGCAGCTTGATTAGCGGGACCTACAATGAGCAGTTCTTC.

The chain uses TRBV7-2 and TRBJ1-3; D is unclear. The germline V gene has CDR1 SGHTA and CDR2 FQGNSA. Deletions cut 5 bases from V and 0 bases from J, with 11 bases between. The CDR3 sequence is 15 residues long. The CDR3 loop is CASSKPRGSGNTIYF. CDR3 in DNA: TGTGCCAGCAGCAAACCCAGAGGCTCTGGAAACACCATATATTTT.

The chain links TRBV10-3 to TRBJ2-1; TRBD2 matches at 8 bases. CDR1 ENHRY and CDR2 SYGVKD come from the germline V gene. CDR3 length equals 17 residues. After removal of 7 bases from V and 4 bases from J, the junction contained 15 bases not matched to a gene. In nucleotides, the CDR3 is TGTGCCATCACATTTGGACGGGGGGGAGAGGATTACAATGAGCAGTTCTTC. Protein product: CAITFGRGGEDYNEQFF.

The chain joins TRBV19 to TRBJ2-1; D is ambiguous. Deletions cut 7 bases from V and 10 bases from J, with 14 bases between. The V gene's germline CDR1 is LNHDA and CDR2 SQIVND (reference sequence). The CDR3 runs 12 residues. As DNA, the CDR3 is TGTGCCAGTACCGATCCGGGTGAAGAGCAGTTCTTC. It is translated as CASTDPGEEQFF. The whole variable domain, remainder taken from reference TRBV19 and TRBJ2-1, is DGGITQSPKYLFRKEGQNVTLSCEQNLNHDAMYWYRQDPGQGLRLIYYSQIVNDFQKGDIAEGYSVSREKKESFPLTVTSAQKNPTAFYLCASTDPGEEQFFGPGTRLTVL.

This clone was seen more than once but under ten times. The chain uses TRBV6-1 and TRBJ2-3; TRBD2 aligns across 7 bases. Trimming removed 0 bases from V and 4 bases from J; junction bases left unmatched: 4. This CDR3 is 15 amino acids long. CDR1 is MNHNS and CDR2 is SASEGT in the germline V gene. The CDR3 sequence: CASSEAIRGADTQYF. CDR3 nucleotide sequence: TGTGCCAGCAGTGAAGCTATTCGGGGGGCAGATACGCAGTATTTT.

V usage is TRBV4-2 and J usage is TRBJ2-7, with 8 nucleotides matching TRBD2. The CDR3 is made up of 16 amino acids. V trimming: 1 base; J trimming: 0 bases; junction bases outside the gene matches: 5. The V gene's germline CDR1 is LGHNA and CDR2 YNFKEQ. DNA of the CDR3: TGTGCCAGCAGCCAAGGAAGCGGGAGTGGCTCCTACGAGCAGTACTTC. It codes for CASSQGSGSGSYEQYF.

The CDR3 coding sequence is TGTGCCAGCAGTTTAATCGGGTATGGCTACACCTTC. This gives the protein CASSLIGYGYTF. J is TRBJ1-2 and V is TRBV28; no firm D call. Trimming shortened V by 2 bases and J by 5 bases, and 6 bases separated the two germline ends. Germline CDR1 MDHEN, CDR2 SYDVKM. This CDR3 has 12 residues.

The J gene is TRBJ1-1, the V gene TRBV18; D not resolved. The CDR3 loop spans 14 amino acids. The germline V gene encodes CDR1 KGHSH and CDR2 LQKENI. The V gene lost 6 bases and the J gene lost 2 bases, with 13 bases spanning the gap. CDR3 sequence reads: CASSPSTANTEAFF. The CDR3 DNA reads as TGTGCCAGCTCGCCGAGTACCGCAAACACTGAAGCTTTCTTT. Full variable domain (rest looked up from reference TRBV18 and TRBJ1-1): NAGVMQNPRHLVRRRGQEARLRCSPMKGHSHVYWYRQLPEEGLKFMVYLQKENIIDESGMPKERFSAEFPKEGPSILRIQQVVRGDSAAYFCASSPSTANTEAFFGQGTRLTVV.

The chain carries TRBV6-5 and TRBJ2-7, with 9 bases identical to TRBD1. This CDR3 has 14 residues. The J segment lost 3 bases and the V segment lost 6 bases, leaving 6 bases of the junction unmatched. Germline CDR1 is MNHEY and CDR2 is SVGAGI. CDR3 loop: CASSATGGNYEQYF. CDR3 in DNA: TGTGCCAGCAGCGCGACAGGGGGTAACTACGAGCAGTACTTC.

The V call is TRBV2, the J call TRBJ2-1, with 8 positions matching TRBD1. J gave up 2 bases and V 6 bases, and 6 bases lay outside the gene matches. The CDR3 consists of 15 residues. CDR1 SNHLY and CDR2 FYNNEI come from the germline V gene. DNA of the CDR3: TGTGCCAGCAGGATAGACAGGGGTCCCTACAATGAGCAGTTCTTC. Translation: CASRIDRGPYNEQFF.